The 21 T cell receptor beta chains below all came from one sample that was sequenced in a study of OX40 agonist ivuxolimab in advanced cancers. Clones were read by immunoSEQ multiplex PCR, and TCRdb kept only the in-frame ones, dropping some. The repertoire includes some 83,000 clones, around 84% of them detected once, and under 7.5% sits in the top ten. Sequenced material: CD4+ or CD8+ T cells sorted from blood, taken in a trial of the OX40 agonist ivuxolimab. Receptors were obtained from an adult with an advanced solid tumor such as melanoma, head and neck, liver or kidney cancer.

The CDR3 spells CSVQGSGPDTQYF. The DNA of the CDR3 is TGCAGCGTTCAGGGTTCGGGGCCGGATACGCAGTATTTT. The V and J genes are TRBV29-1 and TRBJ2-3; the D gene could be TRBD1 or TRBD2 (5 bases each). Germline loops: CDR1 SQVTM, CDR2 ANQGSEA. Trimming removed 5 bases from V and 6 bases from J, with 15 bases in between. The length of the CDR3 is 13 residues.

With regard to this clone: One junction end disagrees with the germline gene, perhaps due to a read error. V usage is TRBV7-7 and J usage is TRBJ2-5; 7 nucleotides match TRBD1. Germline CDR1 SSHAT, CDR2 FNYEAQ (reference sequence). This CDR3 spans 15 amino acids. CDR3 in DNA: TGTGCTAGCAGCTTAGGGGGCAGTGGAGAAGAGACCCAGTACTTC. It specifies CASSLGGSGEETQYF.

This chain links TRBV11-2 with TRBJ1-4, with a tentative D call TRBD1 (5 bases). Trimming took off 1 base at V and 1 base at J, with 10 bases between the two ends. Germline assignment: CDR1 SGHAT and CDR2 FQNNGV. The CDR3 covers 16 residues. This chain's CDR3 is CASSLGGGGTNEKLFF. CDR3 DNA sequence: TGTGCCAGCAGCTTAGGTGGGGGGGGAACTAATGAAAAACTGTTTTTT.

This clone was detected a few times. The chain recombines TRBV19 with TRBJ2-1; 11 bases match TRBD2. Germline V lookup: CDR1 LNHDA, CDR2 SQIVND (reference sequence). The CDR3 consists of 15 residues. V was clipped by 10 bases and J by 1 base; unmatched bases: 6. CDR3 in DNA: TGTGCCACCCGAGGGACTAGCGGTTCCTACAATGAGCAGTTCTTC. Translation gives CATRGTSGSYNEQFF.

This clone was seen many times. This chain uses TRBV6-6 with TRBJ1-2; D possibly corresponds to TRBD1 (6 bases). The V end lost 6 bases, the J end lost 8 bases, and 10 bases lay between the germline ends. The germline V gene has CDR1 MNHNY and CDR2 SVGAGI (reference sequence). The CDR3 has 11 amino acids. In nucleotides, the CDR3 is TGTGCCAGCAGACAGGGTGCGGGCTACACCTTC. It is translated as CASRQGAGYTF.

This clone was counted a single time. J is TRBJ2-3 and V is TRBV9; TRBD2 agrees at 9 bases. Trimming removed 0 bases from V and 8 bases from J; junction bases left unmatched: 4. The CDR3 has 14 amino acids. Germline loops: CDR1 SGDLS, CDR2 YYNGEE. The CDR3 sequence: CASSVDSGGGTQYF. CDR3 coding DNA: TGTGCCAGCAGCGTAGATAGCGGGGGAGGTACGCAGTATTTT.

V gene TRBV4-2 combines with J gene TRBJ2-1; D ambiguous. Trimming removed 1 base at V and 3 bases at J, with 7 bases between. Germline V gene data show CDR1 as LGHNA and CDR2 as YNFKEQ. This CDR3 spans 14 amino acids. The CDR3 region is CASSQGQDYNEQFF. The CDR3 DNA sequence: TGTGCCAGCAGCCAAGGGCAGGACTACAATGAGCAGTTCTTC.

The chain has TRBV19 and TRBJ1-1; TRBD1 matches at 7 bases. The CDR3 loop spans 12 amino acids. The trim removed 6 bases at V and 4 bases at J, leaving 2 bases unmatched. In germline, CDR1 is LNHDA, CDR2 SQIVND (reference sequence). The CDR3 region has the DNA TGTGCCAGTAGAAGGGGGCCCACTGAAGCTTTCTTT. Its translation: CASRRGPTEAFF.

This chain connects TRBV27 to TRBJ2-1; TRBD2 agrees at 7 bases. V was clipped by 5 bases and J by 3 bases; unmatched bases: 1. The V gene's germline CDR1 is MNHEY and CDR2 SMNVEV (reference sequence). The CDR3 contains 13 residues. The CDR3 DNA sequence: TGTGCCAGCAGTAGGGACTACTACAATGAGCAGTTCTTC. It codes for CASSRDYYNEQFF.

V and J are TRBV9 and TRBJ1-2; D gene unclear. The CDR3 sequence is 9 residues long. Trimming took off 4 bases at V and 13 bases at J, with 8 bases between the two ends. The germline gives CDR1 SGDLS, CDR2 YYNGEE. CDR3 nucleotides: TGTGCCAGCAGCCCCCCGGCCACCTTC. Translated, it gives CASSPPATF.

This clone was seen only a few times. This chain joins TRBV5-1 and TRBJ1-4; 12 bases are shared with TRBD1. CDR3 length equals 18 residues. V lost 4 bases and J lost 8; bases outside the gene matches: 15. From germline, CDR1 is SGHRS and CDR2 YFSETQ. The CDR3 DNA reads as TGCGCCAGCAGCAAAACCGGGACAGGGGGCGCGAGAAGCGAAAAACTGTTTTTT. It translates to CASSKTGTGGARSEKLFF.

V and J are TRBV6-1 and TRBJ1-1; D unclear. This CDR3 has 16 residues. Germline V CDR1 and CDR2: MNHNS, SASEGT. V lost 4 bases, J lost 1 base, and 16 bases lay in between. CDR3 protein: CASSGPLGRQNTEAFF. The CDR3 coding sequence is TGTGCCAGCAGTGGACCGTTAGGTAGACAGAACACTGAAGCTTTCTTT.

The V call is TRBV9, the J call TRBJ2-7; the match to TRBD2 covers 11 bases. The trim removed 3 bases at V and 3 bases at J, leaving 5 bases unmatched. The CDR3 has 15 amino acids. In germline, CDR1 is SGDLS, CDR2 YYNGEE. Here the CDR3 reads CASSGGLAGLYEQYF. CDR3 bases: TGTGCCAGCAGCGGCGGACTAGCGGGCCTCTACGAGCAGTACTTC.

The DNA for the CDR3 is TGTGCCAGCAGCTTGAATCCCGGACTAGCAAGTTGGAGCGAGCAGTACTTC. Protein sequence: CASSLNPGLASWSEQYF. This rearrangement joins TRBV5-6 to TRBJ2-7; 8 positions match TRBD2. Germline assignment: CDR1 SGHDT and CDR2 YYEEEE. The CDR3 length is 17 residues. After removal of 1 base from V and 6 bases from J, the junction contained 15 bases not matched to a gene. The full variable domain, in which reference TRBV5-6 and TRBJ2-7 provide the parts outside the CDR3, is DAGVTQSPTHLIKTRGQQVTLRCSPKSGHDTVSWYQQALGQGPQFIFQYYEEEERQRGNFPDRFSGHQFPNYSSELNVNALLLGDSALYLCASSLNPGLASWSEQYFGPGTRLTVT.

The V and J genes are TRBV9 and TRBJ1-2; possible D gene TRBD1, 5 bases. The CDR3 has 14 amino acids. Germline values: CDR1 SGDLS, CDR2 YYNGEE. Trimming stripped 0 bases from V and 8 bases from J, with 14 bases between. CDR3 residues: CASSVGLRGGGYTF. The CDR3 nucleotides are TGTGCCAGCAGCGTAGGTCTGAGGGGAGGGGGCTACACCTTC.

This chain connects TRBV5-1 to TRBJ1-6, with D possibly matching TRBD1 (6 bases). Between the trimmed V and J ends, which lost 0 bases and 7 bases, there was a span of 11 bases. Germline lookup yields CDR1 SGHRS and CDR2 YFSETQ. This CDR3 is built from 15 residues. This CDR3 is CASSLAPGGNSPLHF. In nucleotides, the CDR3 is TGCGCCAGCAGCTTGGCCCCGGGGGGCAATTCACCCCTCCACTTT. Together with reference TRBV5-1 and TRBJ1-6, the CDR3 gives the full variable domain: KAGVTQTPRYLIKTRGQQVTLSCSPISGHRSVSWYQQTPGQGLQFLFEYFSETQRNKGNFPGRFSGRQFSNSRSEMNVSTLELGDSALYLCASSLAPGGNSPLHFGNGTRLTVT.

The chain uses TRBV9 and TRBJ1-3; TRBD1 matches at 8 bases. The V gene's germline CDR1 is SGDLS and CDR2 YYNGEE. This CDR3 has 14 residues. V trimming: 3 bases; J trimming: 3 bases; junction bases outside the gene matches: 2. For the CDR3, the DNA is TGTGCCAGCAGCGCAGGGGGCTTTGGAAACACCATATATTTT. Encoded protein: CASSAGGFGNTIYF.

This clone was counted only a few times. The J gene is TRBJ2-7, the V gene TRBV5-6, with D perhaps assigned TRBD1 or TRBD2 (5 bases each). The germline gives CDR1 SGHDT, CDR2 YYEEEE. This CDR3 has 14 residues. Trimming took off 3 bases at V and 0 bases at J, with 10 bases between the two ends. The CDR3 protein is CASSSAGSSYEQYF. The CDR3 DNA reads TGTGCCAGCAGCTCGGCAGGGAGCTCCTACGAGCAGTACTTC.

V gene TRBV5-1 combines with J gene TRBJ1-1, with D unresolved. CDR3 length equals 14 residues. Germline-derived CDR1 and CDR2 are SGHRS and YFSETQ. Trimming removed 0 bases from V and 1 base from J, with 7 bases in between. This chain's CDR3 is CASSLAVSNTEAFF. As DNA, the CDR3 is TGCGCCAGCAGCTTGGCAGTCTCGAACACTGAAGCTTTCTTT.

The CDR3 DNA sequence: TGTGCCAGCTCATCACAGGGCGAGGAACTGTTTTTT. Its protein is CASSSQGEELFF. This sequence joins TRBV18 and TRBJ1-4; possible D gene TRBD1, 6 bases. The CDR3 totals 12 residues. Deletions cut 5 bases from V and 12 bases from J, with 13 bases between. CDR1 is KGHSH, CDR2 LQKENI, per germline. Full variable domain (missing parts from reference TRBV18 and TRBJ1-4): NAGVMQNPRHLVRRRGQEARLRCSPMKGHSHVYWYRQLPEEGLKFMVYLQKENIIDESGMPKERFSAEFPKEGPSILRIQQVVRGDSAAYFCASSSQGEELFFGSGTQLSVL.

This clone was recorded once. CDR3 in amino acids: CASGLAGVNSQETQYF. CDR3 DNA: TGTGCCTCTGGGCTAGCGGGAGTTAACTCCCAAGAGACCCAGTACTTC. The gene calls are TRBV19 and TRBJ2-5, with 10 bases that match TRBD2. CDR3 length: 16 amino acids. Losses at the gene ends were 11 bases for V and 1 base for J; bases not matched to a gene: 13. Germline V gene data show CDR1 as LNHDA and CDR2 as SQIVND (reference sequence).